A selection of T cell receptor beta chains follows, all from one sample in a study of OX40 agonist ivuxolimab in advanced cancers. Produced via immunoSEQ multiplex PCR; TCRdb's table is partial and in-frame only. Among over 55,000 clones listed, under 85% were seen once. Sequenced material: CD4+ or CD8+ T cells sorted from blood, taken in a trial of the OX40 agonist ivuxolimab. The receptors were sampled from an adult with an advanced solid tumor such as melanoma, head and neck, liver or kidney cancer. Both conserved end residues are part of each CDR3. A D gene is named only where the DNA matches it firmly. A row's size may be missing; if present it is once, few, many or a size class.

clone_size | j_call | d_call | v_call | cdr3_aa | cdr3_nt
- | TRBJ1-5 | TRBD1 | TRBV7-9 | CASSAGGFSNQPQHF | TGTGCCAGCAGCGCAGGGGGCTTTAGCAATCAGCCCCAGCATTTT
- | TRBJ1-5 | - | TRBV7-2 | CASSSPGLAQHF | TGTGCCAGCAGCTCCCCCGGTTTGGCCCAGCATTTT
- | TRBJ2-5 | - | TRBV14 | CASSQDWGETQYF | TGTGCCAGCAGCCAAGATTGGGGGGAGACCCAGTACTTC
- | TRBJ2-1 | - | TRBV18 | CASSPGGNEQFF | TGTGCCAGCTCACCAGGGGGTAATGAGCAGTTCTTC
- | TRBJ2-3 | TRBD2 | TRBV19 | CASSIVLLAGAKDTQYF | TGTGCCAGTAGTATAGTCCTCCTAGCGGGAGCCAAAGATACGCAGTATTTT
- | TRBJ2-2 | TRBD2 | TRBV9 | CASSASGGVLGGELFF | TGTGCCAGCAGCGCCAGCGGGGGGGTTCTCGGCGGGGAGCTGTTTTTT
- | TRBJ1-6 | - | TRBV5-4 | CASTRGGGLTNSPLHF | TGTGCCAGCACCCGAGGCGGGGGGCTAACTAATTCACCCCTCCACTTT
- | TRBJ1-2 | TRBD1 | TRBV29-1 | CSVEAHGRRDRGKYGYTF | TGCAGCGTTGAAGCCCATGGGAGACGAGACAGGGGGAAATATGGCTACACCTTC
- | TRBJ2-4 | - | TRBV13 | CASSFGGKGIQYF | TGTGCCAGCAGCTTCGGGGGAAAGGGGATTCAGTACTTC
- | TRBJ1-2 | - | TRBV12-5 | CASALTAGYGYTF | TGTGCTAGTGCCTTAACCGCGGGCTATGGCTACACCTTC
- | TRBJ2-3 | - | TRBV5-1 | CASSLSFGSADTQYF | TGCGCCAGCAGCTTGAGCTTTGGAAGCGCAGATACGCAGTATTTT
- | TRBJ1-5 | TRBD1 | TRBV19 | CASSMRTGSNQPQHF | TGTGCCAGTAGTATGAGGACAGGGAGCAATCAGCCCCAGCATTTT
- | TRBJ1-5 | - | TRBV29-1 | CSVILAVGPNQPQHF | TGCAGCGTAATCCTAGCGGTGGGGCCCAATCAGCCCCAGCATTTT
- | TRBJ2-3 | TRBD2 | TRBV5-1 | CASSPSLAGGTDTQYF | TGCGCCAGCAGCCCCTCGCTAGCGGGGGGCACAGATACGCAGTATTTT
- | TRBJ1-1 | TRBD1 | TRBV4-3 | CASSQDWDRGVRAFF | TGCGCCAGCAGCCAAGATTGGGACAGGGGGGTTCGGGCTTTCTTT
- | TRBJ2-1 | TRBD2 | TRBV27 | CASSPRTSGRNEQFF | TGTGCCAGCAGTCCGCGGACTAGCGGGAGGAATGAGCAGTTCTTC
- | TRBJ2-1 | TRBD1 | TRBV10-2 | CASSGTGGLYNEQFF | TGCGCCAGCAGTGGAACAGGGGGCCTCTACAATGAGCAGTTCTTC
- | TRBJ2-1 | - | TRBV11-2 | CASSGILGNEQFF | TGTGCCAGCAGCGGGATACTGGGAAATGAGCAGTTCTTC
- | TRBJ2-3 | TRBD2 | TRBV11-2 | CASSSWTSGGDTQYF | TGTGCCAGCAGCTCTTGGACTAGCGGGGGGGATACGCAGTATTTT
- | TRBJ1-2 | - | TRBV10-1 | CASSESDSYGYTF | TGCGCCAGCAGTGAATCGGACTCCTATGGCTACACCTTC
few | TRBJ2-2 | - | TRBV7-3 | CASSLAAMNTGELFF | TGTGCCAGCAGTTTAGCGGCGATGAACACCGGGGAGCTGTTTTTT
- | TRBJ2-2 | - | TRBV5-6 | CASSLGLNTGELFF | TGTGCCAGCAGCCTTGGGCTCAACACCGGGGAGCTGTTTTTT
- | TRBJ2-1 | - | TRBV7-8 | CASSFQFMKTPYNEQFF | TGTGCCAGCAGCTTTCAGTTTATGAAGACACCCTACAATGAGCAGTTCTTC
- | TRBJ2-1 | - | TRBV7-9 | CANTPWHARSDEQFF | TGTGCCAACACCCCCTGGCATGCTCGAAGTGACGAGCAGTTCTTC